Each of the 30 T cell receptor beta chains below was sequenced from the same sample in a study of shared clonotypes between healthy human individuals. Clones were sequenced by immunoSEQ multiplex PCR, and TCRdb holds only the in-frame ones, with some missing. In the table there are 600,000 or so clones, 85% to 95% of which are singletons. It was CD45RO-negative cells, positively selected for CCR7, that made up naive CD8 cells, with terminally differentiated effector memory CD45RA+ cells excluded. Sequences were obtained from naive CD8+ T cells sorted from blood. Source of these receptors: a woman younger than 45 in good health.

The chain recombines TRBV7-6 with TRBJ2-7, with a weak D call TRBD1 (6 bases). This CDR3 has 15 amino acids. The germline gives CDR1 SGHVS, CDR2 FNYEAQ. Trimming cost V 1 base and J 5 bases, with 15 bases left between them. The CDR3 protein is CASSLGTGPSHEQYF. DNA for the CDR3: TGTGCCAGCAGCTTAGGTACAGGGCCGTCTCACGAGCAGTACTTC.

The genes are TRBV19 and TRBJ2-1; 8 bases line up with TRBD2. From germline, CDR1 is LNHDA and CDR2 SQIVND (reference sequence). J was trimmed by 2 bases and V by 7 bases; bases with no gene match: 4. The CDR3 is made up of 14 amino acids. CDR3 in DNA: TGTGCCAGTACCTGGGGACTAGCCTACAATGAGCAGTTCTTC. This translates into CASTWGLAYNEQFF.

This rearrangement joins TRBV2 to TRBJ2-7; possibly TRBD2 for D (6 bases). Germline lookup yields CDR1 SNHLY and CDR2 FYNNEI. V was pared by 6 bases and J by 3 bases, with 12 bases between. There are 13 residues in the CDR3. CDR3 sequence: CASRGLESYEQYF. DNA for the CDR3: TGTGCCAGCAGGGGACTCGAGAGCTACGAGCAGTACTTC.

A note on this clone: Other DNA sequences in this specimen translate into the identical CDR3. The V call is TRBV7-9, the J call TRBJ2-1; the D is unclear. The CDR3 runs to 12 residues. Trimming stripped 0 bases from V and 9 bases from J, with 6 bases between. In germline, CDR1 is SEHNR, CDR2 FQNEAQ (reference sequence). CDR3 nucleotides: TGTGCCAGCAGCTTAGCTGGTGGTGAGCAGTTCTTC. Residues: CASSLAGGEQFF. The full variable domain, rest sourced from reference TRBV7-9 and TRBJ2-1, is DTGVSQNPRHKITKRGQNVTFRCDPISEHNRLYWYRQTLGQGPEFLTYFQNEAQLEKSRLLSDRFSAERPKGSFSTLEIQRTEQGDSAMYLCASSLAGGEQFFGPGTRLTVL.

V usage is TRBV7-8 and J usage is TRBJ2-1; 9 positions match TRBD1. The trim removed 6 bases at V and 1 base at J, leaving 7 bases unmatched. The germline gives CDR1 SGHVS, CDR2 FQNEAQ. The CDR3 is 16 amino acids. CDR3 sequence reads: CASRGQGFGSYNEQFF. The DNA for the CDR3 is TGTGCCAGCAGGGGACAGGGATTCGGGTCCTACAATGAGCAGTTCTTC.

This sequence joins TRBV4-1 and TRBJ2-5; TRBD1 is a possible D gene (7 bases). Germline CDR1 MGHRA, CDR2 YSYEKL. Trimming took off 0 bases at V and 0 bases at J, with 14 bases between the two ends. CDR3 length equals 17 residues. CDR3 DNA: TGCGCCAGCAGCCAAGAGCCGCCAGGGGGGTACCAAGAGACCCAGTACTTC. As protein: CASSQEPPGGYQETQYF.

This chain uses TRBV5-1 with TRBJ2-1, with TRBD2 identical over 12 bases. V lost 1 base and J lost 5; bases outside the gene matches: 7. This CDR3 region has 17 residues. Looked up from germline, CDR1 is SGHRS and CDR2 is YFSETQ. CDR3 DNA sequence: TGCGCCAGCAGCTTGCCGACTAGCGGGAGTAAGGACAATGAGCAGTTCTTC. Protein product: CASSLPTSGSKDNEQFF.

The CDR3 DNA is TGTGCCAGCAGCCAATCGGGACTAGCGGGAGAAGCAGATACGCAGTATTTT. This translates into CASSQSGLAGEADTQYF. The V gene is TRBV4-2, the J gene TRBJ2-3; 14 bases are a match to TRBD2. CDR3 length: 17 residues. J gave up 4 bases and V 2 bases, and 5 bases lay outside the gene matches. Germline V gene sequence: CDR1 LGHNA, CDR2 YNFKEQ.

The chain is built from TRBV4-1 and TRBJ2-7, with no clear D. This CDR3 is built from 14 residues. V lost 1 base and J lost 2, with 9 bases in between. From germline, CDR1 is MGHRA and CDR2 YSYEKL. CDR3 in DNA: TGCGCCAGCAGCCAAGTAGCACAGCCCTACGAGCAGTACTTC. This encodes CASSQVAQPYEQYF.

The chain couples TRBV28 to TRBJ2-1, with 7 bases that match TRBD2. This CDR3 spans 15 amino acids. The germline V gene has CDR1 MDHEN and CDR2 SYDVKM. Unmatched junction bases numbered 9, after V lost 5 bases and J lost 5 bases. DNA for the CDR3: TGTGCCAGCAGTCTGGGGCTAGCGGCAAACAATGAGCAGTTCTTC. Translation: CASSLGLAANNEQFF.

The V and J genes are TRBV28 and TRBJ1-2, with TRBD1 as a possible D gene (5 bases). CDR1 MDHEN and CDR2 SYDVKM come from the germline V gene. The CDR3 contains 13 residues. V lost 6 bases and J lost 0, with 8 bases in between. The CDR3 region has the DNA TGTGCCAGCAGATCGACAGCTAACTATGGCTACACCTTC. Amino acid sequence: CASRSTANYGYTF.

This clone came up a few times. Additional DNA sequences in this sample encode the identical CDR3. The chain joins TRBV28 to TRBJ1-1; D is uncertain. CDR3 length: 11 amino acids. The germline V gene has CDR1 MDHEN and CDR2 SYDVKM. The V end was cut by 3 bases, the J end by 5 bases, with 4 bases between. DNA of the CDR3: TGTGCCAGCAGTTTTGGAACTGAAGCTTTCTTT. Protein product: CASSFGTEAFF.

The rearrangement joins TRBV27 to TRBJ1-1, with 9 bases identical to TRBD1. The trim removed 6 bases at V and 4 bases at J, leaving 15 bases unmatched. Germline loops: CDR1 MNHEY, CDR2 SMNVEV (reference sequence). The CDR3 consists of 17 residues. CDR3 sequence: CASSLGQGPVGVTEAFF. As DNA, the CDR3 is TGTGCCAGCAGCCTAGGACAGGGGCCTGTGGGCGTCACTGAAGCTTTCTTT.

This sequence joins TRBV28 and TRBJ2-3; 7 nucleotides agree with TRBD1. The CDR3 runs to 15 residues. Germline CDR1 and CDR2: MDHEN and SYDVKM. V shed 4 bases and J 6 bases; nucleotides not matched to a gene: 10. CDR3 nucleotides: TGTGCCAGCAGTTACTGGGGACAGTCATTGGATACGCAGTATTTT. Amino acids: CASSYWGQSLDTQYF. Looking up the rest from reference TRBV28 and TRBJ2-3 gives the full variable domain: DVKVTQSSRYLVKRTGEKVFLECVQDMDHENMFWYRQDPGLGLRLIYFSYDVKMKEKGDIPEGYSVSREKKERFSLILESASTNQTSMYLCASSYWGQSLDTQYFGPGTRLTVL.

This clone was seen just once. Other DNA sequences in the sample encode the same CDR3. This rearrangement joins TRBV5-6 to TRBJ2-1, with TRBD1 matching over 7 bases. V gave up 0 bases and J gave up 7 bases; unmatched junction bases: 1. The CDR3 length is 13 residues. Germline V gene data show CDR1 as SGHDT and CDR2 as YYEEEE. The CDR3, as DNA: TGTGCCAGCAGCTTGGCAGGGGGAAATGAGCAGTTCTTC. It yields the protein CASSLAGGNEQFF.

The genes are TRBV19 and TRBJ2-3; D unresolved. The V end was cut by 5 bases, the J end by 6 bases, with 12 bases between. CDR1 is LNHDA, CDR2 SQIVND, per germline (reference sequence). There are 13 residues in the CDR3. Written as DNA, the CDR3 is TGTGCCAGTAGTCCCATTTTTGGGGATACGCAGTATTTT. This codes for CASSPIFGDTQYF.

The chain has TRBV6-1 and TRBJ2-1; the D is unclear. This CDR3 spans 13 amino acids. Germline-derived CDR1 and CDR2 are MNHNS and SASEGT. With 5 bases removed from V and 5 bases from J, the gap between germline ends came to 10 bases. This CDR3 reads CASSKTPDNEQFF. The CDR3 DNA reads TGTGCCAGCAGTAAGACCCCGGACAATGAGCAGTTCTTC.

V and J are TRBV4-1 and TRBJ1-5, with TRBD1 identical over 8 bases. V was clipped by 4 bases and J by 3 bases; unmatched bases: 5. The CDR3 has 15 amino acids. In germline, CDR1 is MGHRA, CDR2 YSYEKL. CDR3 protein: CASSRGQGPNQPQHF. CDR3 bases: TGCGCCAGCAGCCGAGGACAGGGTCCCAATCAGCCCCAGCATTTT.

The chain employs TRBV11-2 and TRBJ2-7, with 9 bases lining up with TRBD1. Germline lookup yields CDR1 SGHAT and CDR2 FQNNGV. The CDR3 contains 16 residues. V was pared by 4 bases and J by 3 bases, with 10 bases of the junction left unmatched. CDR3 sequence (DNA): TGTGCCAGCAGCTCAAGCACGGGGACAGGGAGCTACGAGCAGTACTTC. Its protein is CASSSSTGTGSYEQYF.

This clone was seen once. The chain combines TRBV27 with TRBJ2-6, with D unresolved. The germline V gene has CDR1 MNHEY and CDR2 SMNVEV (reference sequence). The V gene lost 4 bases and the J gene lost 1 base, with 8 bases spanning the gap. CDR3 length: 15 residues. The CDR3 DNA follows: TGTGCCAGCAGTTCGATTAGATCTGGGGCCAACGTCCTGACTTTC. Amino acid sequence: CASSSIRSGANVLTF. Full variable domain (outside the CDR3, taken from reference TRBV27 and TRBJ2-6): EAQVTQNPRYLITVTGKKLTVTCSQNMNHEYMSWYRQDPGLGLRQIYYSMNVEVTDKGDVPEGYKVSRKEKRNFPLILESPSPNQTSLYFCASSSIRSGANVLTFGAGSRLTVL.

This chain uses TRBV4-1 with TRBJ1-2; 10 positions agree with TRBD1. The CDR3 runs 15 residues. Germline values: CDR1 MGHRA, CDR2 YSYEKL. Losses at the gene ends were 4 bases for V and 8 bases for J; bases not matched to a gene: 10. The CDR3 bases are TGCGCCAGCAGCCCAAGGGACAGGGGTCCCGACGGCTACACCTTC. Its protein is CASSPRDRGPDGYTF.

This clone has only one observation. The J gene is TRBJ1-4, the V gene TRBV15; TRBD1 aligns across 8 bases. The V and J ends lost 3 bases and 5 bases, in that order; junction bases with no gene match: 8. Germline CDR1 and CDR2: LNHNV and YYDKDF (reference sequence). The CDR3 has 16 amino acids. The CDR3 protein is CATSRDREGINEKLFF. The CDR3 coding sequence is TGTGCCACCAGCAGGGACAGGGAGGGGATAAATGAAAAACTGTTTTTT.

The chain combines TRBV28 with TRBJ2-3; 7 nucleotides align to TRBD1. Germline CDR1 MDHEN, CDR2 SYDVKM. This CDR3 is 15 amino acids long. The V segment lost 3 bases and the J segment 0 bases; nucleotides outside the gene matches: 3. CDR3 bases: TGTGCCAGCAGTTTGGGACAGCCTAGCACAGATACGCAGTATTTT. It codes for CASSLGQPSTDTQYF.

The chain combines TRBV27 with TRBJ2-7; TRBD1 matches at 7 bases. Trimming removed 8 bases from V and 4 bases from J; junction bases left unmatched: 17. This CDR3 has 16 residues. CDR1 is MNHEY, CDR2 SMNVEV, per germline (reference sequence). Here the CDR3 DNA reads TGTGCCAGCGGGATAGGGTCCGAGACAGGGTGGTACGAGCAGTACTTC. Translated, it gives CASGIGSETGWYEQYF.

The J gene is TRBJ2-2, the V gene TRBV30; 9 positions match TRBD1. The CDR3 length is 16 residues. Germline-derived CDR1 and CDR2 are GTSNPN and SVGIG (reference sequence). J gave up 6 bases and V 3 bases, and 11 bases lay outside the gene matches. The CDR3 spells CAWSVGTGRYSGELFF. DNA for the CDR3: TGTGCCTGGAGCGTCGGGACAGGGAGATATTCCGGGGAGCTGTTTTTT.

The V call is TRBV6-5, the J call TRBJ2-7; 13 bases match TRBD2. The CDR3 contains 15 residues. V lost 7 bases and J lost 5; bases outside the gene matches: 8. Germline values: CDR1 MNHEY, CDR2 SVGAGI. The CDR3 DNA reads as TGTGCCAGCAAGAGGACTAGCGGGAGCATCCACGAGCAGTACTTC. Translated, it gives CASKRTSGSIHEQYF.

This rearrangement joins TRBV28 to TRBJ2-7; D may match TRBD1 or TRBD2 (5 bases each). CDR1 and CDR2 from the germline V gene are MDHEN and SYDVKM. CDR3 size: 16 residues. The V and J ends lost 5 bases and 4 bases respectively, with 21 bases between them. In nucleotides, the CDR3 is TGTGCCAGCAGTCCCCCCGAAAGTGGGGGTTCGTACGAGCAGTACTTC. Amino acids: CASSPPESGGSYEQYF.

This chain links TRBV28 with TRBJ2-7; D gene unclear. Germline CDR1 reads MDHEN; CDR2 reads SYDVKM. The CDR3 sequence is 14 residues long. With 3 bases removed from V and 5 bases from J, the gap between germline ends came to 14 bases. CDR3 coding DNA: TGTGCCAGCAGTTTTAGACTGACCAGCAACGAGCAGTACTTC. Translating gives CASSFRLTSNEQYF.

The chain recombines TRBV11-2 with TRBJ2-7, with TRBD2 matching over 7 bases. Losses at the gene ends were 5 bases for V and 0 bases for J; bases not matched to a gene: 10. CDR3 length: 16 residues. CDR1 SGHAT and CDR2 FQNNGV come from the germline V gene. The CDR3 loop is CASSPSRGVSSYEQYF. The CDR3 region has the DNA TGTGCCAGCAGCCCCTCCCGGGGGGTTAGCTCCTACGAGCAGTACTTC.

The DNA for the CDR3 is TGCGCCAGCAGCCCCGTGTCAGGGGCGATCGCCTACAATGAGCAGTTCTTC. Protein: CASSPVSGAIAYNEQFF. The gene calls are TRBV4-1 and TRBJ2-1, with D possibly matching TRBD1 (6 bases). The CDR3 contains 17 residues. Looked up from germline, CDR1 is MGHRA and CDR2 is YSYEKL. V was shortened by 4 bases and J by 2 bases, with 18 bases between the two germline ends.